What follows describes a single T cell receptor beta chain. No antigen is known for it. This CDR3 has 12 residues. CDR1 MNHEY and CDR2 SVGAGI come from the germline V gene. V was shortened by 5 bases and J by 6 bases, with 11 bases between the two germline ends. The sample originates from a study of lymphopenia after photon versus proton radiotherapy. Sequenced by immunoSEQ multiplex PCR; TCRdb stores in-frame clones only, minus some. The sample lists approximately 170,000 clones; about 88% were seen once. Study results and caveats: After lymphocyte nadir, photon-treated repertoires showed oligoclonal expansion, especially CD8+ Temra.

The clonotype was recovered from a man in his fifties or sixties with gastric cancer. The specimen was peripheral blood, collected from a patient treated with photon-based radiotherapy. The chain carries TRBV6-5 and TRBJ2-7, with D perhaps matching TRBD1 (5 bases). CDR3 sequence reads: CASSRSDIEQYF. CDR3 sequence (DNA): TGTGCCAGCAGTCGCTCGGACATCGAGCAGTACTTC.